Each of the 5 T cell receptor beta chains below was sequenced from the same sample in a study of T cell responses to AZD1222 COVID-19 vaccine listed by TCRdb under 2021. The sample's time point label, decoded: baseline before first vaccination. Library prep was done by the immunoSEQ multiplex PCR assay. The table comes from immuneACCESS by way of TCRdb, which keeps in-frame sequences with V and J called. Part of the clones is missing from these tables; in studies checked, under half for an unresolved V gene and the rest for unknown reasons. The sample profile shows about 76,000 clones; about 88% of them were found once. Roughly 10% of the sample comes from the top ten. Sequenced material: peripheral blood, taken on day 0 of AZD1222 vaccination. All receptors derive from an adult in good health.

This clone was detected only once. This chain joins TRBV7-2 and TRBJ2-2; TRBD2 matches 9 bases. Germline CDR1 is SGHTA and CDR2 is FQGNSA. The CDR3 runs 16 residues. Losses at the gene ends were 5 bases for V and 0 bases for J; bases not matched to a gene: 4. The CDR3 reads CASSVLAGPNTGELFF. The CDR3 DNA is TGTGCCAGCAGCGTGCTAGCGGGACCGAACACCGGGGAGCTGTTTTTT.

The rearrangement links TRBV6-4 to TRBJ2-3, with D possibly TRBD2 on 6 matching bases. The ends were cut back, 5 bases at V and 0 bases at J, with 6 bases in the middle. This CDR3 is built from 13 residues. The germline V gene has CDR1 MRHNA and CDR2 SNTAGT. CDR3 region: CASSSGSTDTQYF. The CDR3 region has the DNA TGTGCCAGCAGTAGCGGGAGCACAGATACGCAGTATTTT.

The gene calls are TRBV28 and TRBJ2-7, with 7 nucleotides matching TRBD2. V lost 2 bases, J lost 5 bases, and 6 bases stayed unmatched. Per the germline V gene, CDR1 is MDHEN and CDR2 is SYDVKM. The CDR3 consists of 14 residues. CDR3 sequence reads: CASSLGGRAHEQYF. The CDR3 bases are TGTGCCAGCAGTTTAGGAGGGAGGGCCCACGAGCAGTACTTC.

The chain couples TRBV18 to TRBJ2-5; D is tentatively TRBD1 or TRBD2 (5 bases each). The length of the CDR3 is 17 residues. V lost 6 bases and J lost 5, with 25 bases in between. Looked up from germline, CDR1 is KGHSH and CDR2 is LQKENI. CDR3 bases: TGTGCCAGCTCGCCCGCTTTTCGGGGCGCCAGCCGGGAGACCCAGTACTTC. Protein product: CASSPAFRGASRETQYF.

This chain uses TRBV2 with TRBJ1-3; D call uncertain. Looked up from germline, CDR1 is SNHLY and CDR2 is FYNNEI. The V and J ends lost 6 bases and 0 bases respectively, with 12 bases between them. The CDR3 has 15 residues. CDR3 bases: TGTGCCAGCAGCCCTAGACCGGCCTCTGGAAACACCATATATTTT. This codes for CASSPRPASGNTIYF.